These T cell receptor beta chains were read from a single sample in a study of cytomegalovirus exposure and HLA in healthy donors. Some clones are missing from TCRdb's copy, which holds only in-frame ones; the method was immunoSEQ multiplex PCR. The sample includes approximately 85,000 clones, more than 55% seen only once; the top ten take over 5%. Sample: PBMCs. Source of these receptors: a woman aged 25 to 39 in good health and CMV-seropositive. Both conserved end residues are part of each CDR3. Each record gives: CDR3 protein, V gene, J gene, D gene. The D gene is left open where the match is weak.

CDR3 protein: CASSLEGRLNTEAFF
V gene: TRBV11-2
J gene: TRBJ1-1
D gene: .

CDR3 protein: CASSLAGPANYGYTF
V gene: TRBV7-2
J gene: TRBJ1-2
D gene: .

CDR3 protein: CASSPPGGRGRGNYGYTF
V gene: TRBV4-1
J gene: TRBJ1-2
D gene: TRBD1

CDR3 protein: CSVEDGTSSYEQYF
V gene: TRBV29-1
J gene: TRBJ2-7
D gene: TRBD2

CDR3 protein: CASSNDRGGTGELFF
V gene: TRBV6-1
J gene: TRBJ2-2
D gene: TRBD1

CDR3 protein: CASSGTGKEGTEAFF
V gene: TRBV28
J gene: TRBJ1-1
D gene: TRBD1

CDR3 protein: CASSLGEGGPQNF
V gene: TRBV7-7
J gene: TRBJ2-7
D gene: .

CDR3 protein: CASSPRINYGYTF
V gene: TRBV7-8
J gene: TRBJ1-2
D gene: .

CDR3 protein: CASSSLGGGAGNQPQHF
V gene: TRBV7-9
J gene: TRBJ1-5
D gene: .

CDR3 protein: CASSPEGYGYTF
V gene: TRBV18
J gene: TRBJ1-2
D gene: .

CDR3 protein: CASSLGRGQPQHF
V gene: TRBV7-9
J gene: TRBJ1-5
D gene: .

CDR3 protein: CASTRAGGTDTGELFF
V gene: TRBV5-1
J gene: TRBJ2-2
D gene: .

CDR3 protein: CASSLVGQKTGELFF
V gene: TRBV5-1
J gene: TRBJ2-2
D gene: .

CDR3 protein: CASSRLGADTQYF
V gene: TRBV5-8
J gene: TRBJ2-3
D gene: .

CDR3 protein: CASSPPTGGGNTGELFF
V gene: TRBV18
J gene: TRBJ2-2
D gene: TRBD2

CDR3 protein: CASSTGDRVYNEQFF
V gene: TRBV19
J gene: TRBJ2-1
D gene: TRBD1

CDR3 protein: CASSTLEGGDYGYTF
V gene: TRBV21-1
J gene: TRBJ1-2
D gene: .

CDR3 protein: CASSQVGTGALNYGYTF
V gene: TRBV4-1
J gene: TRBJ1-2
D gene: TRBD1

CDR3 protein: CASRMTGSTEAFF
V gene: TRBV28
J gene: TRBJ1-1
D gene: TRBD1

CDR3 protein: CASSYWEGRAYEQYF
V gene: TRBV6-5
J gene: TRBJ2-7
D gene: TRBD2

CDR3 protein: CASRTGGQPQHF
V gene: TRBV27
J gene: TRBJ1-5
D gene: TRBD1

CDR3 protein: CASRELGRGNNEQFF
V gene: TRBV25-1
J gene: TRBJ2-1
D gene: .

CDR3 protein: CASRTGDISQPQHF
V gene: TRBV6-1
J gene: TRBJ1-5
D gene: TRBD1

CDR3 protein: CASSPPGGTDTQYF
V gene: TRBV18
J gene: TRBJ2-3
D gene: .

CDR3 protein: CSVDSLESYPF
V gene: TRBV29-1
J gene: TRBJ1-2
D gene: .

CDR3 protein: CASSLDQGAEAFF
V gene: TRBV11-3
J gene: TRBJ1-1
D gene: TRBD1

CDR3 protein: CARSLGNLLQGRSYGYTF
V gene: TRBV5-3
J gene: TRBJ1-2
D gene: TRBD1

CDR3 protein: CASRPGQGESEQFF
V gene: TRBV27
J gene: TRBJ2-1
D gene: TRBD1

CDR3 protein: CSSSSWTDSPYEQYF
V gene: TRBV7-9
J gene: TRBJ2-7
D gene: .

CDR3 protein: CATDSTPTNYEQYF
V gene: TRBV21-1
J gene: TRBJ2-7
D gene: .

CDR3 protein: CASSQALAGNTDTQYF
V gene: TRBV4-2
J gene: TRBJ2-3
D gene: TRBD2

CDR3 protein: CASRGRTVNTEAFF
V gene: TRBV28
J gene: TRBJ1-1
D gene: .

CDR3 protein: CSSSLTLRLSGNTIYF
V gene: TRBV7-9
J gene: TRBJ1-3
D gene: .

CDR3 protein: CASRGQLLGYEQYF
V gene: TRBV5-8
J gene: TRBJ2-7
D gene: .

CDR3 protein: CASSQSYEQYF
V gene: TRBV14
J gene: TRBJ2-7
D gene: .

CDR3 protein: CASSLESEAFF
V gene: TRBV5-4
J gene: TRBJ1-1
D gene: .

CDR3 protein: CASSPQGAGTEAFF
V gene: TRBV6-5
J gene: TRBJ1-1
D gene: TRBD1

CDR3 protein: CASSPKGRDYNEQFF
V gene: TRBV7-9
J gene: TRBJ2-1
D gene: TRBD2

CDR3 protein: CASSLGQGAYNEQFF
V gene: TRBV5-1
J gene: TRBJ2-1
D gene: TRBD1

CDR3 protein: CASSLTGDGNSPLHF
V gene: TRBV5-1
J gene: TRBJ1-6
D gene: TRBD1

CDR3 protein: CASSYQGNYGYTF
V gene: TRBV6-6
J gene: TRBJ1-2
D gene: .

CDR3 protein: CASSPIAGINEKLFF
V gene: TRBV18
J gene: TRBJ1-4
D gene: .

CDR3 protein: CASSLDRGFTDTQYF
V gene: TRBV5-4
J gene: TRBJ2-3
D gene: TRBD1

CDR3 protein: CASSLERTTYYGYPF
V gene: TRBV5-1
J gene: TRBJ1-2
D gene: .

CDR3 protein: CASSPRDRLSSGANVLTF
V gene: TRBV2
J gene: TRBJ2-6
D gene: TRBD1

CDR3 protein: CASSTGQGAIPRYTF
V gene: TRBV19
J gene: TRBJ1-2
D gene: TRBD1

CDR3 protein: CASSLAPGDNTEAFF
V gene: TRBV7-9
J gene: TRBJ1-1
D gene: .

CDR3 protein: CASSLLMSGRGYTF
V gene: TRBV28
J gene: TRBJ1-2
D gene: .

CDR3 protein: CASSPEYSYGYTF
V gene: TRBV6-5
J gene: TRBJ1-2
D gene: .

CDR3 protein: CASSFPGGGSPLHF
V gene: TRBV27
J gene: TRBJ1-6
D gene: .

CDR3 protein: CASSRQGIGTEAFF
V gene: TRBV7-6
J gene: TRBJ1-1
D gene: TRBD1

CDR3 protein: CASSLQSAGGYNEQFF
V gene: TRBV19
J gene: TRBJ2-1
D gene: TRBD2

CDR3 protein: CASTGGTDTQYF
V gene: TRBV7-4
J gene: TRBJ2-3
D gene: .

CDR3 protein: CASSDLPGNQPQHF
V gene: TRBV2
J gene: TRBJ1-5
D gene: .

CDR3 protein: CASSLGGAQFF
V gene: TRBV5-1
J gene: TRBJ2-1
D gene: .